These 5 T cell receptor beta chains originate from one sample sequenced in a study of beta chain features in type 1 diabetes. Every isolated RNA sample was fully reverse transcribed, so sequencing captured expressed TCRB transcripts. Profiling relied on immunoSEQ multiplex PCR, and the TCRdb table lists in-frame clones only, not all of them. The sample shows hundreds of thousands of clones, roughly 13% of them seen only once. Overall study results and limits: Type 1 diabetes patients had TCRB CDR3s that were shorter (moderately but significantly so) in all four CD4+ subsets.

These receptors are not linked to any known antigen. The source material was naive CD4+ T cells from blood. The receptors here all came from a young man with type 1 diabetes.

The chain is built from TRBV9 and TRBJ1-2; 11 bases line up with TRBD1. The V segment lost 0 bases and the J segment 4 bases; nucleotides outside the gene matches: 5. Germline CDR1 reads SGDLS; CDR2 reads YYNGEE. This CDR3 is 16 amino acids long. The CDR3 DNA follows: TGTGCCAGCAGCGTAGATGGCGGGACAGGGGGCTATGGCTACACCTTC. Translation gives CASSVDGGTGGYGYTF.

Only a few counts were recorded for this clone. The gene calls are TRBV6-5 and TRBJ1-5; D not certain. The CDR3 loop spans 14 amino acids. Trimming removed 8 bases from V and 4 bases from J, with 15 bases in between. Germline V gives CDR1 MNHEY, CDR2 SVGAGI. The CDR3 protein is CASGQWGTNQPQHF. In DNA, the CDR3 is TGTGCCAGCGGCCAGTGGGGAACTAATCAGCCCCAGCATTTT.

This clone has only one observation. V gene TRBV6-5 combines with J gene TRBJ1-5; D remains unclear. Trimming took 6 bases from V and 2 from J, leaving 11 bases between them. This CDR3 region has 14 residues. Looked up from germline, CDR1 is MNHEY and CDR2 is SVGAGI. The CDR3 loop is CASRGLMGNQPQHF. The CDR3 DNA follows: TGTGCCAGCAGAGGGCTAATGGGCAATCAGCCCCAGCATTTT.

The V call is TRBV4-3, the J call TRBJ2-1; 9 bases line up with TRBD2. This CDR3 comprises 17 residues. Germline V CDR1 and CDR2: LGHNA, YSLEER. V lost 2 bases and J lost 1; bases outside the gene matches: 6. CDR3 amino acids: CASSQSIAGASYNEQFF. CDR3 coding DNA: TGCGCCAGCAGCCAATCTATAGCGGGGGCATCCTACAATGAGCAGTTCTTC.

This clone was seen only a few times. The genes are TRBV19 and TRBJ2-1; 8 bases fit TRBD1. The V gene's germline CDR1 is LNHDA and CDR2 SQIVND (reference sequence). With V trimmed by 3 bases and J by 4 bases, 5 bases remained unmatched. The CDR3 spans 15 residues. CDR3 DNA sequence: TGTGCCAGTAGTATTGGGGACAGGCCGTACAATGAGCAGTTCTTC. Its protein product is CASSIGDRPYNEQFF.